The subject of this entry is one T cell receptor (beta chain). Assay used: immunoSEQ multiplex PCR; TCRdb lists only in-frame clones, some missing. This sample has 70,000 to 85,000 clones; 75% to 95% occur once, and the top ten carry 5% to 7%. This CDR3 is 15 amino acids long. Between the trimmed V and J ends, which lost 6 bases and 3 bases, there was a span of 14 bases. Germline V lookup: CDR1 SEHNR, CDR2 FQNEAQ (reference sequence). This record belongs to a study of OX40 agonist ivuxolimab in advanced cancers. The sequence derives from an adult with an advanced solid tumor such as melanoma, head and neck, liver or kidney cancer. V usage is TRBV7-9 and J usage is TRBJ2-2, with D tentatively TRBD1 (6 bases). The source material was CD4+ or CD8+ T cells sorted from blood, sampled in a trial of the OX40 agonist ivuxolimab. The CDR3 protein is CASSHRDKHTGELFF. CDR3 DNA sequence: TGTGCCAGCAGTCACCGGGACAAGCACACCGGGGAGCTGTTTTTT.